Listed below are T cell receptor beta chains from one sample, sequenced in a study of T cells in Graves' hyperthyroidism and ophthalmopathy. TCRdb used MiXCR to reprocess the multiplex PCR reads, holding one entry per CDR3 protein. The sample has 450,000 to 700,000 distinct CDR3 sequences, just over 45% seen once. The sample taken for sequencing was peripheral blood or thyroid tissue (not recorded which). The receptors stem from a woman between 18 and 29 years old with Graves' hyperthyroidism. The CDR3 runs from the conserved cysteine through the conserved F or W. D genes are given only for firm matches. Rows may omit the clone size; those that give it use once, few, many or a size class.

v_call	d_call	cdr3_length	j_call	clone_size	cdr3_nt	cdr3_aa
TRBV7-7	.	14	TRBJ2-1	.	TGTGCTAGCAGCTTAGCTTCACAAGACAATGAGCAGTTCTTC	CASSLASQDNEQFF
TRBV12-3/TRBV12-4	.	17	TRBJ2-5	.	TGTGCCAGCAGTTTGGGGCAGGAGGGTCCCAGGTCGGAGACCCAGTACTTC	CASSLGQEGPRSETQYF
TRBV6-5	TRBD1	15	TRBJ2-2	many	TGTGCCAGCAGGGAGGACAGGGCGAACACCGGGGAGCTGTTTTTT	CASREDRANTGELFF
TRBV10-3	.	12	TRBJ1-1	many	TGTGCCATCAGTGATTTTTCCACTGAAGCTTTCTTT	CAISDFSTEAFF
TRBV2	.	16	TRBJ2-6	many	TGTGCCAGCGTCACGGGTCCAAGCTCTGGGGCCAACGTCCTGACTTTC	CASVTGPSSGANVLTF
TRBV19	TRBD1	18	TRBJ1-5	many	TGTGCCAGTAGTGTCTTGGGACAGCTGACATATAGCAATCAGCCCCAGCATTTT	CASSVLGQLTYSNQPQHF
TRBV5-4	TRBD2	17	TRBJ2-2	.	TGTGCCAGCAGCCAAGGAGGGCTAGCGGGTCGTAGCGGGGAGCTGTTTTTT	CASSQGGLAGRSGELFF
TRBV15	.	16	TRBJ2-7	many	TGTGCCACCAGCAGAGATATCCCGATCGGTGCCTACGAGCAGTACTTC	CATSRDIPIGAYEQYF
TRBV20-1	TRBD2	15	TRBJ2-5	few	TGCAGTGCTAGAGAGGAGGGCGGGAGGGGAGCGACCCAGTACTTC	CSAREEGGRGATQYF
TRBV20-1	TRBD1	17	TRBJ2-6	many	TGCAGTGCGCCAAGACAGGGGGCCTTCTCTGGGGCCAACGTCCTGACTTTC	CSAPRQGAFSGANVLTF
TRBV6-5	.	14	TRBJ1-3	many	TGTGCCAGCCAAGAGGACAGCTCTGGAAACACCATATATTTT	CASQEDSSGNTIYF
TRBV7-9	.	14	TRBJ2-3	few	TGTGCCAGCAGATATGGGACTAGCACAGATACGCAGTATTTT	CASRYGTSTDTQYF
TRBV10-3	TRBD2	15	TRBJ2-5	many	TGTGCCATCACTACTAGCGGGGGGTACCAAGAGACCCAGTACTTC	CAITTSGGYQETQYF
TRBV29-1	.	13	TRBJ2-1	few	TGCAGCGTTGAAGGGACAGCCTACAATGAGCAGTTCTTC	CSVEGTAYNEQFF
TRBV2	TRBD2	15	TRBJ2-7	.	TGTGCCAGCAGTGAAGGAGTTGGACTAGCGGGCGAGCAGTACTTC	CASSEGVGLAGEQYF
TRBV5-5	TRBD2	18	TRBJ2-5	.	TGTGCCAGCAACAAGTCCCCGACTAGCGAATACACCGGGGAGACCCAGTACTTC	CASNKSPTSEYTGETQYF
TRBV15	.	14	TRBJ1-5	many	TGTGCCACCAGCAGAGATCCTACAGGTGGACCCCAGCATTTT	CATSRDPTGGPQHF
TRBV15	TRBD1	14	TRBJ2-6	.	TGTGCCACCAGCAGAGATCGACAGGGGAGTACTGAAGCTTTC	CATSRDRQGSTEAF
TRBV4-1	.	15	TRBJ2-2	many	TGCGCCAGCAGCCAAGGAGGGATGGGGACCGGGGAGCTGTTTTTT	CASSQGGMGTGELFF
TRBV5-1	TRBD1	14	TRBJ1-2	many	TGCGCCAGCAGCAGGGACAGGAACGTCTATGGCTACACCTTC	CASSRDRNVYGYTF
TRBV12-3/TRBV12-4	TRBD1	13	TRBJ2-7	once	TGTGCCAGCAGTTTAGGACAGGGTTGGGAGCAGTACTTC	CASSLGQGWEQYF
TRBV29-1	TRBD1	17	TRBJ1-2	many	TGCAGCGCCCTTTATTGGCGCAACAGGGGCGGAAACTATGGCTACACCTTC	CSALYWRNRGGNYGYTF
TRBV5-1	.	14	TRBJ2-7	many	TGCGCCAGCAGCTTAGGCGTCGAGCTGACTGAGCAGTACTTC	CASSLGVELTEQYF
TRBV19	TRBD1	14	TRBJ2-7	many	TGTGCCAGTAGCAAGCCGACAGGGCCGCACGAGCAGTACTTC	CASSKPTGPHEQYF
TRBV16	.	12	TRBJ1-6	.	TGTGCCAGCAGCCAATCAATCTCACCCCTCCACTTT	CASSQSISPLHF
TRBV6-2/TRBV6-3	TRBD1	15	TRBJ2-7	many	TGTGCCAGCAGTTACGGACAGGGGGCACTCTACGAGCAGTACTTC	CASSYGQGALYEQYF
TRBV20-1	.	14	TRBJ1-1	many	TGCAGTGCTAGAGAGGTGGGGAGGAACACTGAAGCTTTCTTT	CSAREVGRNTEAFF
TRBV6-1	TRBD2	15	TRBJ2-7	.	TGTGCCAGCAGTGACGGGACGGGGGGCTCCTACGAGCAGTACTTC	CASSDGTGGSYEQYF
TRBV13	.	11	TRBJ1-1	.	TGTGCCAGCTTCAGTAGCACTGAAGCTTTCTTT	CASFSSTEAFF
TRBV5-1	.	13	TRBJ2-5	many	TGCGCCAGCAGCTTGGGAGTAAAAGAGACCCAGTACTTC	CASSLGVKETQYF
TRBV6-5	.	13	TRBJ2-6	once	TGTGCCAGCAGTCACGGCAGGGCCAACGTCCTGACTTTC	CASSHGRANVLTF
TRBV6-1	.	18	TRBJ1-3	.	TGTGCCAGCAGTAGGGAGGTCGTAGGGATTGGATCTGGAAACACCATATATTTT	CASSREVVGIGSGNTIYF
TRBV5-1	.	16	TRBJ2-7	.	TGCGCCAGCAGCTTGGCCAGGACCCGACGCACCTACGAGCAGTACTTC	CASSLARTRRTYEQYF
TRBV25-1	TRBD1	16	TRBJ1-6	once	TGTGCCAGCAGTGAGGGGACAGTCGGGGATCGCTCACCCCTCCACTTT	CASSEGTVGDRSPLHF